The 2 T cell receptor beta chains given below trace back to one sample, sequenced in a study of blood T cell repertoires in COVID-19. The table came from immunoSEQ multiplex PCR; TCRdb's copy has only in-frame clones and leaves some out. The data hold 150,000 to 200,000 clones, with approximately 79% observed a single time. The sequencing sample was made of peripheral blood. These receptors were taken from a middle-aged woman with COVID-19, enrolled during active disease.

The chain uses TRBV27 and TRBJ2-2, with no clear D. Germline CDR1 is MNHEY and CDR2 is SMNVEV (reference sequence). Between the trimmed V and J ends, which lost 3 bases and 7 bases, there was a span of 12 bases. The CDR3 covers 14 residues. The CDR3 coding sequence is TGTGCCAGCAGTTTCTATGACACAAACGGGGAGCTGTTTTTT. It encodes CASSFYDTNGELFF.

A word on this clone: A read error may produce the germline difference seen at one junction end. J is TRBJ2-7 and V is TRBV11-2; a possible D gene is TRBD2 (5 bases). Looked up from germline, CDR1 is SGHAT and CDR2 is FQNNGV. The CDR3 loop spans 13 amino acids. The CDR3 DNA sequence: TGTGCCAGCAGCTTAGATCCGGGGTCGGGTCTCTATTTC. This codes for CASSLDPGSGLYF.